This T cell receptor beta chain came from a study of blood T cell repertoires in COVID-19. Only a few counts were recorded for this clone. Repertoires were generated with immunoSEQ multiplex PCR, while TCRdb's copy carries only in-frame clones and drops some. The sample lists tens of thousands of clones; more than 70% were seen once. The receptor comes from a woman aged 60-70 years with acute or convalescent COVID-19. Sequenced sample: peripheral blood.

DNA for the CDR3: TGTGCCAGCAGCTTAGAATTCTGGACTAGCGGGAGAGGGGCTACCTACGAGCAGTACTTC. Its protein product is CASSLEFWTSGRGATYEQYF. This chain uses TRBV11-3 with TRBJ2-7, with 13 bases that match TRBD2. CDR1 and CDR2 from the germline V gene are SGHNT and YENEEA. The junction had 13 bases not matched to a gene; V was cut back by 0 bases and J by 2 bases. This CDR3 has 20 residues.